This record looks at one T cell receptor beta chain sequence and its context. Its antigen is as yet unknown. The entry originates in a study of T cells expressing NK-cell markers. Across the whole study: The study drew TCR beta repertoires from sorted CD3+CD56+NKG2C+, CD3+CD56+NKG2C- and CD3+CD56-NKG2C+ T cells. HCMV seropositivity characterized most of the eight sequenced donors, and seronegativity one.

Germline V gene data show CDR1 as KGHDR and CDR2 as SFDVKD. This CDR3 has 14 amino acids. TCRdb reprocessed the 5' RACE reads; each CDR3 protein has one entry and no DNA is given. The sample data list about 120,000 distinct CDR3 sequences. Study observations and caveats: The share of CD8+ T cells held by dominant NKG2C+ clonotypes was about 1.0-7.5% in about six donors.

The sequence came from a woman between 18 and 70 years old in good health. Sequencing used blood T cells: a sorted CD56 or NKG2C T cell subset, CD4+ or CD8+ T cells, or bulk PBMC T cells (not recorded which). The rearrangement joins TRBV24-1 to TRBJ2-5; TCRdb's assignment of TRBD2 cannot be checked, as there is no DNA. The CDR3 reads CATSGPLAGETQYF.